Described below is a single T cell receptor beta chain sequence and its context. Profiling relied on immunoSEQ multiplex PCR, and the TCRdb table lists in-frame clones only, not all of them. Among roughly 12,000 clones listed, 72% were seen once. This entry is derived from a study of chemoradiotherapy in HPV16-positive cancers. Germline-derived CDR1 and CDR2 are SNHLY and FYNNEI. This CDR3 has 12 residues. Trimming removed 3 bases at V and 5 bases at J, with 6 bases between. This chain uses TRBV2 with TRBJ2-3, with D perhaps matching TRBD1 or TRBD2 (5 bases each). This receptor was taken from a human donor with HPV-associated anogenital cancer. The specimen was collected from a patient who underwent chemoradiotherapy. CDR3 sequence (DNA): TGTGCCAGCAGTGAGGGGGTAGATACGCAGTATTTT. Encoded protein: CASSEGVDTQYF.